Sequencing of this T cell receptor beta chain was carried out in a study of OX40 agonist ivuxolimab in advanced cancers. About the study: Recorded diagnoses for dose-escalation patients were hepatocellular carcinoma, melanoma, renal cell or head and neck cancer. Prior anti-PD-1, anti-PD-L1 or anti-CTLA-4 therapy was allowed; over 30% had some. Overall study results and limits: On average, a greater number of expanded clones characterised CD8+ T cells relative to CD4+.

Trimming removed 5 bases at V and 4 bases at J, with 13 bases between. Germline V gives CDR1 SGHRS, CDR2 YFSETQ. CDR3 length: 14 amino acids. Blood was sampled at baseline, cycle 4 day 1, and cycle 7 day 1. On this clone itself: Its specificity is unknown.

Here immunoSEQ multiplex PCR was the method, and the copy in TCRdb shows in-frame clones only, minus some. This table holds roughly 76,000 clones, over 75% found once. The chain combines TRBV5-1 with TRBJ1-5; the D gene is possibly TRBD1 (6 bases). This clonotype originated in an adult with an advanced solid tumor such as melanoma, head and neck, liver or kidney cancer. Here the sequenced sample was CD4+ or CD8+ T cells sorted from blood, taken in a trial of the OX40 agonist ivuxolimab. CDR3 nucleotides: TGCGCCAGCAGTCCGGACAGTAGGAATCAGCCCCAGCATTTT. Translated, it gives CASSPDSRNQPQHF.